One and the same sample provided the 12 T cell receptor beta chains below, sequenced in a study of cytomegalovirus exposure and HLA in healthy donors. Vbeta (60) and Jbeta (13) primers were used in the PCR. The assay was immunoSEQ multiplex PCR, and TCRdb's table has in-frame clones only and misses some. Here the sample spans about 120,000 clones, around 10% being singletons. Sequencing was done on a sample of PBMCs. All receptors come from a man aged 30 to 39 in good health and CMV-seronegative.

The chain couples TRBV12-5 to TRBJ2-7; possible D gene TRBD2, 6 bases. The germline V gene has CDR1 LGHNT and CDR2 FRNRAP. CDR3 length: 15 amino acids. V was cut by 6 bases and J by 7 bases, with 22 bases left in between. The CDR3: CASGPQGGGPFEQYF. DNA of the CDR3: TGTGCTAGTGGCCCTCAAGGTGGAGGGCCCTTTGAGCAGTACTTC.

This clone was observed a handful of times. V usage is TRBV19 and J usage is TRBJ2-7; D is perhaps TRBD2 (5 bases). V lost 5 bases, J lost 6 bases, and 11 bases lay in between. In germline, CDR1 is LNHDA, CDR2 SQIVND (reference sequence). CDR3 length: 12 amino acids. The CDR3 sequence: CASSPSGFEQYF. DNA of the CDR3: TGTGCCAGTAGTCCCTCGGGGTTCGAGCAGTACTTC.

This clone was detected a few times. The chain combines TRBV28 with TRBJ1-2; TRBD1 matches 11 bases. The CDR3 has 14 amino acids. Germline loops: CDR1 MDHEN, CDR2 SYDVKM. Trimming took 2 bases from V and 5 from J; bases not matched to a gene: 1. The CDR3 nucleotides read TGTGCCAGCAGTTTAGGGACAGGGGGTTATGGCTACACCTTC. This sequence encodes CASSLGTGGYGYTF.

This chain links TRBV6-5 with TRBJ1-2; 9 nucleotides align to TRBD1. Germline V gene lookup returns CDR1 MNHEY and CDR2 SVGAGI. The trim removed 6 bases at V and 6 bases at J, leaving 5 bases unmatched. The CDR3 consists of 13 residues. This chain's CDR3 is CASRPGQGNGYTF. The CDR3 DNA is TGTGCCAGCAGACCGGGACAGGGAAATGGCTACACCTTC.

The gene calls are TRBV5-1 and TRBJ2-7; 10 bases are shared with TRBD2. The CDR3 extends over 14 amino acids. J lost 0 bases, V lost 7 bases, and 4 bases had no gene match. Germline assignment: CDR1 SGHRS and CDR2 YFSETQ. CDR3 loop: CASGSSGSSYEQYF. The CDR3 bases are TGCGCCAGCGGATCTAGCGGGAGCTCCTACGAGCAGTACTTC.

This chain joins TRBV9 and TRBJ1-6; a possible D gene is TRBD1 (5 bases). Per the germline V gene, CDR1 is SGDLS and CDR2 is YYNGEE. The CDR3 loop spans 15 amino acids. V was pared by 3 bases and J by 9 bases, with 16 bases between. In nucleotides, the CDR3 is TGTGCCAGCAGCGCGGGCCGGGAGGGGAGTTCACCCCTCCACTTT. It encodes CASSAGREGSSPLHF.

V is TRBV6-6 and J is TRBJ2-7; 7 bases align to TRBD2. This CDR3 is built from 15 residues. J was trimmed by 0 bases and V by 7 bases; bases with no gene match: 9. The germline V gene has CDR1 MNHNY and CDR2 SVGAGI (reference sequence). CDR3 loop: CASNLRGGSSYEQYF. CDR3 in DNA: TGTGCCAGCAACCTCCGGGGCGGGAGCTCCTACGAGCAGTACTTC.

The DNA for the CDR3 is TGTGCCAGCACCGGGCAGGGGTTTAGGACTGAAGCTTTCTTT. Residues: CASTGQGFRTEAFF. The chain links TRBV25-1 to TRBJ1-1; a possible D gene is TRBD1 (6 bases). The germline CDR1 and CDR2 sequences are MGHDK and SYGVNS. The CDR3 spans 14 residues. Trimming stripped 7 bases from V and 5 bases from J, with 17 bases between.

The chain has TRBV5-4 and TRBJ2-7, with 11 bases that match TRBD2. The ends lost 0 bases at V and 3 bases at J; junction bases unmatched: 5. CDR1 SGHNT and CDR2 YYREEE come from the germline V gene (reference sequence). The CDR3 runs to 16 residues. CDR3 amino acids: CASSLDSSGRYYEQYF. The DNA of the CDR3 is TGTGCCAGCAGCTTGGATTCTAGCGGGAGGTACTACGAGCAGTACTTC.

This clone has only a few counts. The chain is built from TRBV28 and TRBJ1-4; 8 bases match TRBD1. This CDR3 has 15 residues. The V and J ends lost 4 bases and 8 bases, in that order; junction bases with no gene match: 9. Germline V gives CDR1 MDHEN, CDR2 SYDVKM. The CDR3 loop is CASSSIQGVREKLFF. The CDR3 nucleotides read TGTGCCAGCAGTTCGATACAGGGGGTAAGGGAAAAACTGTTTTTT.

As for this clone: At one end, the junction sequence differs from germline, possibly due to a read error. V usage is TRBV7-7 and J usage is TRBJ2-5; TRBD1 agrees at 10 bases. The length of the CDR3 is 14 residues. Per the germline V gene, CDR1 is SSHAT and CDR2 is FNYEAQ (reference sequence). In DNA, the CDR3 is TGTGCTAGCAGCCCACGGGACAGGGGAGAGACCCAGTACTTC. It specifies CASSPRDRGETQYF.

The table lists this clone with a few counts. The chain is built from TRBV5-1 and TRBJ1-5, with D possibly TRBD1 on 6 matching bases. The CDR3 totals 15 residues. V was clipped by 2 bases and J by 6 bases, with 15 bases between them. Looked up from germline, CDR1 is SGHRS and CDR2 is YFSETQ. The CDR3 is CASSFGPGAGQPQHF. For the CDR3, the DNA is TGCGCCAGCAGCTTTGGTCCAGGGGCAGGTCAGCCCCAGCATTTT.